These 10 T cell receptor beta chains were sequenced from one sample in a study of graft-versus-host responses after intestinal transplantation. Antigens for these TCRs are unknown. Using immunoSEQ multiplex PCR, the repertoire was profiled, and TCRdb retains in-frame clones only, with some absent. The sample lists about 96,000 clones; roughly 92% were seen once. The starting material was unstimulated CD4+ T cells sorted from spleen or lymph node cells, obtained before intestinal transplant. Every receptor here comes from a human donor who received an intestinal transplant.

CDR3 bases: TGTGCCAGTAGTATTTCCCGAGCAGTTGGCTACACCTTC. Protein: CASSISRAVGYTF. The rearrangement links TRBV19 to TRBJ1-2; the D is unclear. CDR1 is LNHDA, CDR2 SQIVND, per germline (reference sequence). The CDR3 is made up of 13 amino acids. V lost 3 bases, J lost 7 bases, and 12 bases lay in between.

The V gene is TRBV27, the J gene TRBJ2-4; D may be TRBD2 (5 bases). The CDR3 extends over 15 amino acids. Trimming cost V 3 bases and J 3 bases, with 12 bases left between them. CDR1 and CDR2 (germline): MNHEY, SMNVEV (reference sequence). The CDR3 bases are TGTGCCAGCAGTTTCGCGAGGACTGGCAAAAACATTCAGTACTTC. It encodes CASSFARTGKNIQYF.

This clone occurred a few times. The J gene is TRBJ1-5, the V gene TRBV6-9; D ambiguous. V was shortened by 6 bases and J by 1 base, with 7 bases between the two germline ends. Germline V CDR1 and CDR2: MNHGY, SVAAGI. This CDR3 is 13 amino acids long. CDR3 residues: CASRQDSNQPQHF. CDR3 sequence (DNA): TGTGCCAGCAGGCAGGACAGCAATCAGCCCCAGCATTTT.

As for this clone: Other DNA sequences in the same sample also yield this CDR3. The rearrangement links TRBV5-1 to TRBJ2-3; 12 bases match TRBD1. Germline CDR1 is SGHRS and CDR2 is YFSETQ. The CDR3 runs to 20 residues. Unmatched junction bases numbered 16, after V lost 4 bases and J lost 1 base. In DNA, the CDR3 is TGCGCCAGCAGCAGGAGTCCGGGACAGGGGGCGGGGGGAGGCACAGATACGCAGTATTTT. Translation gives CASSRSPGQGAGGGTDTQYF.

The chain carries TRBV30 and TRBJ2-1; 8 nucleotides agree with TRBD2. The CDR3 has 12 residues. Trimming removed 4 bases from V and 11 bases from J; junction bases left unmatched: 7. Germline V CDR1 and CDR2: GTSNPN, SVGIG (reference sequence). CDR3 DNA sequence: TGTGCCTGGACTAGCGGGTACTACAAGCAGTTCTTC. It codes for CAWTSGYYKQFF.

The V and J genes are TRBV6-5 and TRBJ1-5; TRBD1 matches at 8 bases. In germline, CDR1 is MNHEY, CDR2 SVGAGI. V shed 5 bases and J 3 bases; nucleotides not matched to a gene: 6. CDR3 length: 15 residues. CDR3 in amino acids: CASSNDRGLNQPQHF. The DNA for the CDR3 is TGTGCCAGCAGTAACGACAGGGGCCTCAATCAGCCCCAGCATTTT.

The chain has TRBV19 and TRBJ1-2; TRBD1 matches at 7 bases. The trim removed 6 bases at V and 2 bases at J, leaving 6 bases unmatched. Germline values: CDR1 LNHDA, CDR2 SQIVND (reference sequence). This CDR3 region has 14 residues. In DNA form, the CDR3 reads TGTGCCAGTAGCGAGGGACAGCTCAACTATGGCTACACCTTC. It is translated as CASSEGQLNYGYTF. Using reference TRBV19 and TRBJ1-2 for the parts outside the CDR3, the full variable domain is DGGITQSPKYLFRKEGQNVTLSCEQNLNHDAMYWYRQDPGQGLRLIYYSQIVNDFQKGDIAEGYSVSREKKESFPLTVTSAQKNPTAFYLCASSEGQLNYGYTFGSGTRLTVV.

J is TRBJ2-3 and V is TRBV5-1, with D unclear. The CDR3 covers 15 residues. Trimming stripped 0 bases from V and 2 bases from J, with 10 bases between. Germline loops: CDR1 SGHRS, CDR2 YFSETQ. CDR3 amino acids: CASSLDFPYTDTQYF. The CDR3 region has the DNA TGCGCCAGCAGCTTGGACTTCCCTTACACAGATACGCAGTATTTT.

The gene calls are TRBV30 and TRBJ1-5; D remains unclear. The CDR3 spans 15 residues. From germline, CDR1 is GTSNPN and CDR2 SVGIG (reference sequence). V lost 0 bases to trimming and J lost 4 bases, with 13 bases between them. The CDR3 loop reads CAWSVKGGENQPQHF. The CDR3 DNA reads as TGTGCCTGGAGTGTAAAAGGAGGAGAGAATCAGCCCCAGCATTTT.

This clone was counted once. The J gene is TRBJ2-1, the V gene TRBV28; D gene uncertain. Germline lookup yields CDR1 MDHEN and CDR2 SYDVKM. This CDR3 region has 14 residues. V was cut by 2 bases and J by 4 bases, with 9 bases left in between. CDR3 nucleotide sequence: TGTGCCAGCAGTTTAAGGATTCCGTACAATGAGCAGTTCTTC. This codes for CASSLRIPYNEQFF. Supplemented by reference TRBV28 and TRBJ2-1, the full variable domain reads DVKVTQSSRYLVKRTGEKVFLECVQDMDHENMFWYRQDPGLGLRLIYFSYDVKMKEKGDIPEGYSVSREKKERFSLILESASTNQTSMYLCASSLRIPYNEQFFGPGTRLTVL.